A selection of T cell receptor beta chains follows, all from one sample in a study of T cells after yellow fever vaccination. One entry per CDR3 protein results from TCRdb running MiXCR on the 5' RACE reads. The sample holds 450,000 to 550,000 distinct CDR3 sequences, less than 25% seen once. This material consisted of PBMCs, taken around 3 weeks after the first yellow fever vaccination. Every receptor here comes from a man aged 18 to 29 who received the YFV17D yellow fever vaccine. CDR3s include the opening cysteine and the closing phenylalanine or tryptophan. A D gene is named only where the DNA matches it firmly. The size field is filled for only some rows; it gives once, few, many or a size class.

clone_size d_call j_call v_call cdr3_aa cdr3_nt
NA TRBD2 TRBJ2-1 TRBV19 CASQLAGGLGEQFF TGTGCCAGTCAACTAGCGGGGGGTCTGGGTGAGCAGTTCTTC
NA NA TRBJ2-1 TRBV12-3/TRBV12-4 CASSSRDAKQFF TGTGCCAGCAGCTCCCGGGACGCTAAGCAGTTCTTC
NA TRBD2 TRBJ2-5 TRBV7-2 CASSAPGSGGVGTQYF TGTGCCAGCAGCGCCCCGGGTAGCGGGGGGGTCGGGACCCAGTACTTC
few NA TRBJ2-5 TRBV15 CATSRDRSWGETQYF TGTGCCACCAGCAGAGATAGGTCCTGGGGAGAGACCCAGTACTTC
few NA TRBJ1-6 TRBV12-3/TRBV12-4 CASSLAGSHHSPLHF TGTGCCAGCAGCTTGGCAGGGTCCCATCATTCACCCCTCCACTTT
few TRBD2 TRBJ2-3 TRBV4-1 CASNPSGGGTDTQYF TGCGCCAGCAACCCTAGCGGGGGGGGGACAGATACGCAGTATTTT
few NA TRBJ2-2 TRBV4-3 CASSHSRDTNTGELFF TGCGCCAGCAGCCATTCCCGGGACACCAACACCGGGGAGCTGTTTTTT
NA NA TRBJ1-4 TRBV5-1 CASRGDMSNEKLFF TGCGCCAGCAGGGGAGACATGTCTAATGAAAAACTGTTTTTT
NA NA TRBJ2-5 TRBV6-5 CASSYDQGQETQYF TGTGCCAGCAGTTACGACCAGGGCCAAGAGACCCAGTACTTC
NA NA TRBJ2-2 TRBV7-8 CASSLVVSQATNTGELFF TGTGCCAGCAGCTTAGTGGTGTCACAGGCCACGAACACCGGGGAGCTGTTTTTT
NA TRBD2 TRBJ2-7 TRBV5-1 CASSPKIGLAEEQYF TGCGCCAGCAGCCCGAAAATAGGACTAGCGGAGGAGCAGTACTTC
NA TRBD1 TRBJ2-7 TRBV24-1 CATSDLGQDEQYF TGTGCCACCAGTGACCTGGGACAGGACGAGCAGTACTTC
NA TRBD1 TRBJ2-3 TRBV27 CASRRQGGGTDTQYF TGTGCCAGCAGAAGACAGGGTGGGGGCACAGATACGCAGTATTTT
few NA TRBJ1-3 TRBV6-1 CASSQQHLSRGNTIYF TGTGCCAGCAGTCAACAACACCTATCCAGGGGAAACACCATATATTTT
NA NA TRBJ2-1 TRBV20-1 CSARVGGAYNEQFF TGCAGTGCTAGAGTGGGCGGGGCCTACAATGAGCAGTTCTTC
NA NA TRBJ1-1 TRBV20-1 CSASSGVHGNTEAFF TGCAGTGCTAGTTCGGGTGTACACGGGAACACTGAAGCTTTCTTT
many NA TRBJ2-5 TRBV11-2 CASSPGPSQYF TGTGCCAGCAGCCCAGGGCCTTCCCAGTACTTC
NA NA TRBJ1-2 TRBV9 CASSVEQLGYGYTF TGTGCCAGCAGCGTAGAACAGCTTGGCTATGGCTACACCTTC
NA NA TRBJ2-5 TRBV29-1 CSVVIRGGGRQTQYF TGCAGCGTTGTAATCCGGGGAGGGGGCCGACAGACCCAGTACTTC
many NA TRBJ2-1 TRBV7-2 CASRARDNNEQFF TGTGCCAGCAGGGCTAGAGACAATAATGAGCAGTTCTTC
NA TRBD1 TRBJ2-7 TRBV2 CASRAGTGGYEQYF TGTGCCAGCAGAGCCGGGACAGGGGGTTACGAGCAGTACTTC
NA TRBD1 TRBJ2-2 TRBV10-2 CASLGDRNTGELFF TGCGCCAGCCTCGGGGACAGAAACACCGGGGAGCTGTTTTTT
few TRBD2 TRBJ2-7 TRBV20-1 CSARGVVGGYEQYF TGCAGTGCTAGAGGGGTGGTGGGGGGGTACGAGCAGTACTTC
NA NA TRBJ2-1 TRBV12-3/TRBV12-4 CASSSPRREQFF TGTGCCAGCAGTTCCCCTCGCCGAGAGCAGTTCTTC
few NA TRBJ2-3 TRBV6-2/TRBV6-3 CASSWGGGLTDTQYF TGTGCCAGCAGTTGGGGCGGGGGCCTCACAGATACGCAGTATTTT
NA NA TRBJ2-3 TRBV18 CASSLLRGSSTDTQYF TGTGCCAGCTCATTGCTTCGGGGGTCTAGCACAGATACGCAGTATTTT
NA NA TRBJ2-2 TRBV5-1 CASSLAVAENTGELFF TGCGCCAGCAGCCTTGCCGTGGCAGAGAACACCGGGGAGCTGTTTTTT
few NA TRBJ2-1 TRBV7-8 CASSLPRRFSYNEQFF TGTGCCAGCAGCCTACCCCGTCGCTTTTCCTACAATGAGCAGTTCTTC
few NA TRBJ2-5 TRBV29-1 CSVRTVDSGETQYF TGCAGCGTAAGGACAGTCGACTCGGGGGAGACCCAGTACTTC
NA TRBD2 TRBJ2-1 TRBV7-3 CASSRLAGIEQFF TGTGCCAGCAGCCGTCTAGCGGGGATTGAGCAGTTCTTC
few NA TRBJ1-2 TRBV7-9 CASSLDPRGNYGYTF TGTGCCAGCAGCTTAGACCCCCGGGGAAACTATGGCTACACCTTC
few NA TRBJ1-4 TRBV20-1 CSARDEKLFF TGCAGTGCTAGAGATGAAAAACTGTTTTTT
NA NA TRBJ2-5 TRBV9 CASSVGMYQETQYF TGTGCCAGCAGCGTAGGGATGTACCAAGAGACCCAGTACTTC
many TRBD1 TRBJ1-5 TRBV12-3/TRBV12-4 CASSPQGNSNQPQHF TGTGCCAGCAGTCCACAGGGGAATAGCAATCAGCCCCAGCATTTT
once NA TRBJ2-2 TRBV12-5 CASGLGGGPGELFF TGTGCTAGTGGTTTGGGAGGGGGACCCGGGGAGCTGTTTTTT
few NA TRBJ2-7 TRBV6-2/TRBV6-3 CASSYLRGLSYEQYF TGTGCCAGCAGTTACCTCCGGGGCCTATCCTACGAGCAGTACTTC